These T cell receptor beta chains were read from a single sample in a study of tumor-infiltrating lymphocytes in primary liver carcinoma. MiXCR was run by TCRdb on the multiplex PCR reads, yielding one entry per CDR3 protein. Here the sample spans tens of thousands of distinct CDR3 sequences, approximately 77% being singletons. Input material: liver tumor tissue from sampling region 1. Receptors were obtained from a man between 40 and 49 years old with primary liver carcinoma and hepatitis B virus infection. Each CDR3 is given with its conserved first and last residue.

v_call: TRBV11-2
cdr3_aa: CAGSLTDGAYEWYF

v_call: TRBV7-6
cdr3_aa: CASSPGPTGIGEKLFF

v_call: TRBV11-2
cdr3_aa: CASSNGQGHNKQFF

v_call: TRBV5-6
cdr3_aa: CASSLESANSYEQYF

v_call: TRBV10-3
cdr3_aa: CAISASTGPAGGVMHGDTHYF

v_call: TRBV11-1
cdr3_aa: CTSSLNAAAGTSTEELFF

v_call: TRBV11-1
cdr3_aa: CVSSLGRANEQFF

v_call: TRBV6-1
cdr3_aa: CASPRVPNTWELFF

v_call: TRBV7-8
cdr3_aa: CASSLARGQGEQFF

v_call: TRBV11-2
cdr3_aa: CARSLNDAYERSF

v_call: TRBV28
cdr3_aa: CASSGDRGTSQYF

v_call: TRBV9
cdr3_aa: CASSVEGISPLHF

v_call: TRBV28
cdr3_aa: CASSTRVSTDTHYF

v_call: TRBV7-8
cdr3_aa: CATSLGGSSGYTIYF

v_call: TRBV11-2
cdr3_aa: CASRSRDSAQQETQYF

v_call: TRBV12-3/TRBV12-4
cdr3_aa: CASSSRQGYKQYF

v_call: TRBV4-1
cdr3_aa: CASSQDIRHLEQYF

v_call: TRBV28
cdr3_aa: CVSTSGATNEKLFF

v_call: TRBV29-1
cdr3_aa: CSARQGVTYEQYF

v_call: TRBV28
cdr3_aa: CASSPPLRRVFNEPFF

v_call: TRBV29-1
cdr3_aa: CSARSNRDIYGYTF

v_call: TRBV6-5
cdr3_aa: CASRLGQGSSGANVMTF

v_call: TRBV4-2
cdr3_aa: CASGQEGASEAFF

v_call: TRBV12-3/TRBV12-4
cdr3_aa: CASSLLQGAHGYTF

v_call: TRBV29-1
cdr3_aa: CSVRNLDRGYEQYF

v_call: TRBV7-9
cdr3_aa: CAGSQPPGQGWNTEAFF

v_call: TRBV19
cdr3_aa: CASSRGALGTDTQYF

v_call: TRBV28
cdr3_aa: CASSFPNSPLHF

v_call: TRBV12-3/TRBV12-4
cdr3_aa: CASCSENYGCTF

v_call: TRBV12-3/TRBV12-4
cdr3_aa: CASRPRGGGNHEQYF

v_call: TRBV4-1
cdr3_aa: CASSQLRGAGSFYGCTF

v_call: TRBV5-1
cdr3_aa: CASSSGLGSGELFF

v_call: TRBV11-2
cdr3_aa: CASSLSYRGTVKRVRSYNEQFF

v_call: TRBV29-1
cdr3_aa: CSDEDTVGNEEFF

v_call: TRBV10-3
cdr3_aa: CDISDRGGRDEQFF

v_call: TRBV12-5
cdr3_aa: CASGLETSGRRGEQFF

v_call: TRBV12-3/TRBV12-4
cdr3_aa: CASSYSRGAVGNQHQHF